These 27 T cell receptor beta chains came from one sample sequenced in a study of blood T cell repertoires in COVID-19. Only in-frame clones appear in the TCRdb table, and some are missing; sequencing was by immunoSEQ multiplex PCR. This table holds 150,000 to 180,000 clones, approximately 86% found once. Source material: peripheral blood. Receptors were obtained from a man aged 55 to 70 with COVID-19, enrolled during active disease.

The chain employs TRBV7-9 and TRBJ1-1, with D possibly matching TRBD1 (6 bases). The CDR3 spans 13 residues. From germline, CDR1 is SEHNR and CDR2 FQNEAQ (reference sequence). The ends were cut back, 5 bases at V and 3 bases at J, with 10 bases in the middle. The CDR3 region is CASSVQGYTEAFF. The CDR3 DNA is TGTGCCAGCAGCGTGCAGGGGTACACTGAAGCTTTCTTT.

The chain couples TRBV18 to TRBJ2-7; TRBD1 agrees at 9 bases. The V and J ends lost 5 bases and 7 bases, in that order; junction bases with no gene match: 9. Germline V gene lookup returns CDR1 KGHSH and CDR2 LQKENI. The CDR3 loop spans 14 amino acids. Here the CDR3 DNA reads TGTGCCAGCTCAGCGGGACAGGGTGGTGAGGAGCAGTACTTC. It specifies CASSAGQGGEEQYF.

V is TRBV29-1 and J is TRBJ2-5, with 10 bases lining up with TRBD1. This CDR3 comprises 12 residues. The V gene's germline CDR1 is SQVTM and CDR2 ANQGSEA. The CDR3 reads CAGQGLSETQYF. In nucleotides, the CDR3 is TGCGCGGGACAGGGGCTGTCAGAGACCCAGTACTTC.

This rearrangement joins TRBV7-9 to TRBJ1-3; TRBD1 aligns across 7 bases. The CDR3 length is 15 residues. The junction had 5 bases not matched to a gene; V was cut back by 5 bases and J by 1 base. CDR1 and CDR2 from the germline V gene are SEHNR and FQNEAQ (reference sequence). CDR3 protein: CASSPGGYSGNTIYF. Written as DNA, the CDR3 is TGTGCCAGCAGCCCAGGGGGGTATTCTGGAAACACCATATATTTT.

This chain links TRBV5-1 with TRBJ1-2, with no clear D. The CDR3 extends over 14 amino acids. Trimming removed 7 bases from V and 5 bases from J, with 18 bases in between. CDR1 is SGHRS and CDR2 is YFSETQ in the germline V gene. The DNA of the CDR3 is TGCGCCAGCTCACGTGGTCACAACGATTATGGCTACACCTTC. The encoded protein is CASSRGHNDYGYTF.

The rearrangement links TRBV30 to TRBJ2-7; a possible D gene is TRBD1 (6 bases). The CDR3 runs to 11 residues. Germline CDR1 reads GTSNPN; CDR2 reads SVGIG (reference sequence). Deletions cut 7 bases from V and 5 bases from J, with 12 bases between. CDR3: CAFDRLDEQYF. CDR3 sequence (DNA): TGTGCCTTTGACAGGCTGGACGAGCAGTACTTC.

The V call is TRBV7-9, the J call TRBJ2-7; D is unresolved. V dropped 2 bases and J dropped 2 bases, with 16 bases sitting between them. This CDR3 contains 16 residues. Germline CDR1 and CDR2: SEHNR and FQNEAQ (reference sequence). CDR3 DNA sequence: TGTGCCAGCAGCTTATCTCCTGGCCTCTTAACCTACGAGCAGTACTTC. This sequence encodes CASSLSPGLLTYEQYF.

This clone has just a few counts. This chain connects TRBV11-2 to TRBJ2-5, with D perhaps TRBD2 (6 bases). This CDR3 region has 16 residues. Germline V gene data show CDR1 as SGHAT and CDR2 as FQNNGV. V lost 5 bases and J 4 bases, leaving 20 bases between the germline ends. CDR3: CASSLGFAGRSETQYF. The CDR3, as DNA: TGTGCCAGCAGCCTGGGGTTTGCGGGGAGGTCAGAGACCCAGTACTTC.

The J gene is TRBJ2-1, the V gene TRBV30; D is unresolved. Deletions cut 3 bases from V and 12 bases from J, with 12 bases between. This CDR3 region has 11 residues. Germline loops: CDR1 GTSNPN, CDR2 SVGIG (reference sequence). Here the CDR3 DNA reads TGTGCCTGGAGCCCCCTAGTGGGGCAGTTCTTC. As protein: CAWSPLVGQFF.

V and J are TRBV7-9 and TRBJ2-1; D gene unclear. Germline CDR1 is SEHNR and CDR2 is FQNEAQ (reference sequence). V lost 0 bases and J 2 bases, leaving 11 bases between the germline ends. The CDR3 length is 16 residues. The CDR3 loop reads CASSLAGSLAYNEQFF. CDR3 coding DNA: TGTGCCAGCAGCTTAGCGGGCAGCTTGGCCTACAATGAGCAGTTCTTC.

This clone was counted many times. The CDR3 region has the DNA TGTGCCAGCAGCCATTTGTTCCAGAAGAATAGCAATCAGCCCCAGCATTTT. It is translated as CASSHLFQKNSNQPQHF. The chain uses TRBV16 and TRBJ1-5; D gene uncertain. CDR3 length: 17 residues. Germline V CDR1 and CDR2: KGHSY, FQNENV. Trimming stripped 3 bases from V and 0 bases from J, with 15 bases between.

The V call is TRBV19, the J call TRBJ2-1; TRBD1 matches 8 bases. This CDR3 contains 15 residues. The V gene end was trimmed by 7 bases and the J gene end by 6 bases; junction bases not matched to a gene: 11. Per the germline V gene, CDR1 is LNHDA and CDR2 is SQIVND (reference sequence). The CDR3 region has the DNA TGTGCCAGTAACCCGGGCAGGGGGCTCGTCAATGAGCAGTTCTTC. Amino acid sequence: CASNPGRGLVNEQFF.

The genes are TRBV4-1 and TRBJ2-7, with 8 bases identical to TRBD1. Trimming at V came to 1 base and at J to 3 bases, leaving 5 bases not matched to a gene. There are 15 residues in the CDR3. Germline V CDR1 and CDR2: MGHRA, YSYEKL. In DNA, the CDR3 is TGCGCCAGCAGCCAAGCCCAGGGGGCCATCTACGAGCAGTACTTC. This sequence encodes CASSQAQGAIYEQYF.

The rearrangement uses TRBV4-2 and TRBJ2-3; 13 bases map to TRBD2. The CDR3 length is 19 residues. Germline trimming cut 4 bases from V and 2 bases from J; bases unmatched to any gene: 12. From germline, CDR1 is LGHNA and CDR2 YNFKEQ. The CDR3 DNA sequence: TGTGCCAGCAGCCCCCCGGGACTAGCGGGATCCGAGCCCACAGATACGCAGTATTTT. This gives the protein CASSPPGLAGSEPTDTQYF.

The V call is TRBV18, the J call TRBJ2-2; 11 nucleotides agree with TRBD2. Germline assignment: CDR1 KGHSH and CDR2 LQKENI. The CDR3 runs to 19 residues. J lost 0 bases, V lost 3 bases, and 9 bases had no gene match. Here the CDR3 reads CASSPSGTSGEANTGELFF. CDR3 DNA sequence: TGTGCCAGCTCACCGTCCGGGACTAGCGGTGAAGCGAACACCGGGGAGCTGTTTTTT.

This chain links TRBV18 with TRBJ2-7, with TRBD1 as a possible D gene (5 bases). V lost 4 bases, J lost 2 bases, and 6 bases lay in between. From germline, CDR1 is KGHSH and CDR2 LQKENI. This CDR3 has 12 residues. The CDR3 sequence: CASSQGTYEQYF. The CDR3 nucleotides read TGTGCCAGCTCACAGGGGACCTACGAGCAGTACTTC.

This chain connects TRBV27 to TRBJ1-5, with 9 bases that match TRBD1. This CDR3 is 16 amino acids long. The trim removed 5 bases at V and 5 bases at J, leaving 10 bases unmatched. Looked up from germline, CDR1 is MNHEY and CDR2 is SMNVEV (reference sequence). The CDR3 sequence is CASSTRQGESDQPQHF. The CDR3 region has the DNA TGTGCCAGCAGTACTAGACAGGGGGAGTCCGATCAGCCCCAGCATTTT.

The chain has TRBV5-1 and TRBJ1-1; D call uncertain. Trimming stripped 4 bases from V and 2 bases from J, with 3 bases between. CDR1 SGHRS and CDR2 YFSETQ come from the germline V gene. The CDR3 contains 11 residues. CDR3 coding DNA: TGCGCCAGCAGCACAAACACTGAAGCTTTCTTT. Its translation: CASSTNTEAFF.

The V gene is TRBV7-9, the J gene TRBJ2-5; TRBD2 agrees at 7 bases. The CDR3 has 20 amino acids. CDR1 is SEHNR and CDR2 is FQNEAQ in the germline V gene (reference sequence). V dropped 5 bases and J dropped 1; count of bases not matched to a gene: 22. The CDR3 sequence: CASSSGTAANWRGFQETQYF. CDR3 bases: TGTGCCAGCAGCAGCGGGACCGCGGCTAACTGGAGGGGCTTCCAAGAGACCCAGTACTTC.

The CDR3 nucleotides are TGTGCCAGTAATCCCTCTAGCGCCGGGGAGCTGTTTTTT. It yields the protein CASNPSSAGELFF. This chain connects TRBV19 to TRBJ2-2; maybe TRBD2 (6 bases). Germline V gene sequence: CDR1 LNHDA, CDR2 SQIVND (reference sequence). CDR3 length: 13 amino acids. Trimming removed 7 bases at V and 6 bases at J, with 12 bases between.

This clone was picked up a small number of times. The genes are TRBV4-1 and TRBJ1-2; 9 nucleotides agree with TRBD1. Unmatched junction bases numbered 6, after V lost 6 bases and J lost 4 bases. The germline V gene encodes CDR1 MGHRA and CDR2 YSYEKL. The CDR3 spans 14 residues. The CDR3 is CASRPQGASYGYTF. The CDR3 nucleotides are TGCGCCAGCAGACCACAGGGGGCAAGCTATGGCTACACCTTC.

This clone has just one count. The J gene is TRBJ2-1, the V gene TRBV4-3; 7 bases align to TRBD1. Trimming took 4 bases from V and 6 from J; bases not matched to a gene: 6. Germline CDR1 is LGHNA and CDR2 is YSLEER. The CDR3 runs 14 residues. The CDR3 spells CASSPEEGANEQFF. The DNA for the CDR3 is TGCGCCAGCAGCCCAGAAGAGGGGGCCAATGAGCAGTTCTTC.

The V gene is TRBV28, the J gene TRBJ2-7; 8 nucleotides agree with TRBD1. There are 13 residues in the CDR3. The germline CDR1 and CDR2 sequences are MDHEN and SYDVKM. The V segment lost 6 bases and the J segment 5 bases; nucleotides outside the gene matches: 6. DNA of the CDR3: TGTGCCAGCAGACGGACAGGGTCGGACGAGCAGTACTTC. Protein sequence: CASRRTGSDEQYF.

The count of this clone is one. The V and J genes are TRBV18 and TRBJ1-5, with 9 bases that match TRBD1. This CDR3 contains 16 residues. Germline V CDR1 and CDR2: KGHSH, LQKENI. The V gene end was trimmed by 2 bases and the J gene end by 7 bases; junction bases not matched to a gene: 9. In nucleotides, the CDR3 is TGTGCCAGCTCACCAGTAGCGGGACAGGGAGGACAGCCCCAGCATTTT. Protein sequence: CASSPVAGQGGQPQHF.

The rearrangement joins TRBV11-2 to TRBJ1-1; tentative D call: TRBD1 (6 bases). Per germline, CDR1 SGHAT and CDR2 FQNNGV. The CDR3 contains 11 residues. V lost 2 bases and J 12 bases, leaving 10 bases between the germline ends. CDR3: CASSLLGATFF. CDR3 DNA sequence: TGTGCCAGCAGCTTATTGGGGGCGACTTTCTTT.

V and J are TRBV11-3 and TRBJ2-5, with a weak D call TRBD2 (5 bases). Between the trimmed V and J ends, which lost 3 bases and 5 bases, there was a span of 13 bases. This CDR3 spans 14 amino acids. CDR1 and CDR2 (germline): SGHNT, YENEEA. DNA of the CDR3: TGTGCCAGCAGCTTTTATACTAGATACGAGACCCAGTACTTC. It encodes CASSFYTRYETQYF.

The rearrangement uses TRBV19 and TRBJ1-2, with 10 positions matching TRBD1. The trim removed 5 bases at V and 4 bases at J, leaving 7 bases unmatched. This CDR3 is built from 15 residues. Germline V lookup: CDR1 LNHDA, CDR2 SQIVND (reference sequence). In DNA form, the CDR3 reads TGTGCCAGTAGTGCCGGACAGGGGGTGAGCTATGGCTACACCTTC. Its protein product is CASSAGQGVSYGYTF.